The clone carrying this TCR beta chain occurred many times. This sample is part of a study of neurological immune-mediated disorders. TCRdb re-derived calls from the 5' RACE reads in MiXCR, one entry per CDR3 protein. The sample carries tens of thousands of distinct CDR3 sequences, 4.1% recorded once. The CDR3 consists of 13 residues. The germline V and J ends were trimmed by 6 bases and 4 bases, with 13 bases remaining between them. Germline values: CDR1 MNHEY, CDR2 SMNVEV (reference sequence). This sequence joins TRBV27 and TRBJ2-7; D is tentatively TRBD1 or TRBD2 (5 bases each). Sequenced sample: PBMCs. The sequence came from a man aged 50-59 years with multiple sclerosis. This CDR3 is CASSSGTRYEQYF. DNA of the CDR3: TGTGCCAGCAGCTCCGGGACCCGTTACGAGCAGTACTTC.